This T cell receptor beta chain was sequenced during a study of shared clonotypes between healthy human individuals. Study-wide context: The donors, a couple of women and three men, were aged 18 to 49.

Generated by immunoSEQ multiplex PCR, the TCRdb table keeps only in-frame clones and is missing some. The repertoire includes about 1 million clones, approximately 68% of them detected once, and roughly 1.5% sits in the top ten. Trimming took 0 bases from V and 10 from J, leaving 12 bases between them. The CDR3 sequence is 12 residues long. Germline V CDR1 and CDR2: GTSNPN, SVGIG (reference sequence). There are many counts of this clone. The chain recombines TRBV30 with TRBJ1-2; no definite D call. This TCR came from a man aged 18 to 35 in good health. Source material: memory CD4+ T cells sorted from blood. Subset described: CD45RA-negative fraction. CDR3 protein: CAWSVDLRLYTF. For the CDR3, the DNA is TGTGCCTGGAGTGTTGACTTACGCCTCTACACCTTC. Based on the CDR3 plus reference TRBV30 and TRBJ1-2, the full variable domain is SQTIHQWPATLVQPVGSPLSLECTVEGTSNPNLYWYRQAAGRGLQLLFYSVGIGQISSEVPQNLSASRPQDRQFILSSKKLLLSDSGFYLCAWSVDLRLYTFGSGTRLTVV.